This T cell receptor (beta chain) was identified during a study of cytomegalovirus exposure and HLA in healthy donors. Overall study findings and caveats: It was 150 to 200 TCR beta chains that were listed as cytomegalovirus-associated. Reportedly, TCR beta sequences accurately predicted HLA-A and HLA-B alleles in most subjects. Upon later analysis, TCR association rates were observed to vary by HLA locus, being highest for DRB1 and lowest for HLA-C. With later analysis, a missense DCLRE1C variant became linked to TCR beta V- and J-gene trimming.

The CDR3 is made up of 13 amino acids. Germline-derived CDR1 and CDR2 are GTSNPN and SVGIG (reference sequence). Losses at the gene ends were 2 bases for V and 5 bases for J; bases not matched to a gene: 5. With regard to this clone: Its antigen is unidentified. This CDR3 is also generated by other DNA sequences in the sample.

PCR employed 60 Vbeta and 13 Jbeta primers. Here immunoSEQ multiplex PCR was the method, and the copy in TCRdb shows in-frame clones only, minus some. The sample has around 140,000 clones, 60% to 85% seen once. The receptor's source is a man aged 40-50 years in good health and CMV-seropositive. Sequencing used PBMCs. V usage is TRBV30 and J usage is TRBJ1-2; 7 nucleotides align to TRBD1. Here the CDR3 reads CAWSRDRPYGYTF. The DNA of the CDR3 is TGTGCCTGGAGTCGGGACAGACCTTATGGCTACACCTTC. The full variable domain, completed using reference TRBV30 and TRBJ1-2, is SQTIHQWPATLVQPVGSPLSLECTVEGTSNPNLYWYRQAAGRGLQLLFYSVGIGQISSEVPQNLSASRPQDRQFILSSKKLLLSDSGFYLCAWSRDRPYGYTFGSGTRLTVV.